This T cell receptor (beta chain) was obtained from a study of cytomegalovirus exposure and HLA in healthy donors. Amplification used 60 Vbeta primers and 13 Jbeta primers. The assay was immunoSEQ multiplex PCR, and TCRdb's table has in-frame clones only and misses some. The data show under 200,000 clones, with 79% seen just once and under 0.75% held by the top ten. CDR3 size: 13 residues. Germline CDR1 and CDR2: LGHNT and FRNRAP. V was trimmed by 7 bases and J by 3 bases, leaving 10 bases between them. Sequencing was done on a sample of PBMCs. The chain is built from TRBV12-5 and TRBJ2-4, with D possibly TRBD2 on 6 matching bases. The sequence came from a woman between 40 and 55 years old in good health and CMV-seronegative. DNA for the CDR3: TGTGCTAGTGCCGGGACTGGCAAAAACATTCAGTACTTC. It is translated as CASAGTGKNIQYF. The full variable domain, its missing parts supplied by reference TRBV12-5 and TRBJ2-4, is DARVTQTPRHKVTEMGQEVTMRCQPILGHNTVFWYRQTMMQGLELLAYFRNRAPLDDSGMPKDRFSAEMPDATLATLKIQPSEPRDSAVYFCASAGTGKNIQYFGAGTRLSVL.